This T cell receptor beta chain emerged from a study of blood T cell repertoires in COVID-19. The length of the CDR3 is 13 residues. The ends were cut back, 0 bases at V and 4 bases at J, with 3 bases in the middle. Germline lookup yields CDR1 MNHEY and CDR2 SVGAGI. Clones were read by immunoSEQ multiplex PCR, and TCRdb kept only the in-frame ones, dropping some. The table has 12,000 to 15,000 clones, just under 90% seen once; the top ten hold about 30%. The chain carries TRBV6-5 and TRBJ2-2; D gene uncertain. The sequencing input was peripheral blood. This TCR came from a human donor in a cohort sampled during active COVID-19. The CDR3 DNA follows: TGTGCCAGCAGTTACTCGCGCACCGGGGAGCTGTTTTTT. It yields the protein CASSYSRTGELFF.